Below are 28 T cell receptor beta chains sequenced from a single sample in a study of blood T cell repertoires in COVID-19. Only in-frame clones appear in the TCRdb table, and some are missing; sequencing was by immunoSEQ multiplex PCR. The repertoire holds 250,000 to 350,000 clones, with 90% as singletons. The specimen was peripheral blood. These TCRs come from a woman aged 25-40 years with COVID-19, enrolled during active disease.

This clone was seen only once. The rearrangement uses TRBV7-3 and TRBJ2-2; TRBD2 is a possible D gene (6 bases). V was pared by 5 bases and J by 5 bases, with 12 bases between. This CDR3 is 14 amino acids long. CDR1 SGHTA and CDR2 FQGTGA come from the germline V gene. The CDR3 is CASSALGGTGELFF. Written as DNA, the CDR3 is TGTGCCAGCAGCGCGCTGGGGGGTACCGGGGAGCTGTTTTTT.

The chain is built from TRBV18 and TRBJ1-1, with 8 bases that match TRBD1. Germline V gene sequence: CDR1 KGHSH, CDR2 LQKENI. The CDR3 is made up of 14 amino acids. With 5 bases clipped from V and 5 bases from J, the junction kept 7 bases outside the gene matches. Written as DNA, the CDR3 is TGTGCCAGCTCAGAAACAGGGGGACAGACTGAAGCTTTCTTT. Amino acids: CASSETGGQTEAFF. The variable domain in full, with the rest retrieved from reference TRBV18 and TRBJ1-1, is NAGVMQNPRHLVRRRGQEARLRCSPMKGHSHVYWYRQLPEEGLKFMVYLQKENIIDESGMPKERFSAEFPKEGPSILRIQQVVRGDSAAYFCASSETGGQTEAFFGQGTRLTVV.

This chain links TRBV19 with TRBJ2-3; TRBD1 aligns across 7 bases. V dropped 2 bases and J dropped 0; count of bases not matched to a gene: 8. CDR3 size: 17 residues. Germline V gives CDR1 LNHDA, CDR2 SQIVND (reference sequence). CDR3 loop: CASSILRTGTSTDTQYF. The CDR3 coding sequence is TGTGCCAGTAGTATACTCCGGACAGGAACTAGCACAGATACGCAGTATTTT.

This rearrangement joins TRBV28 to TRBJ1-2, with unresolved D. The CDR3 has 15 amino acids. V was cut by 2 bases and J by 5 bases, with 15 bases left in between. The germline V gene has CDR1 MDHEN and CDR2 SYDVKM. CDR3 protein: CASSLVRARNYGYTF. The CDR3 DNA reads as TGTGCCAGCAGTTTAGTGCGGGCGCGGAATTATGGCTACACCTTC.

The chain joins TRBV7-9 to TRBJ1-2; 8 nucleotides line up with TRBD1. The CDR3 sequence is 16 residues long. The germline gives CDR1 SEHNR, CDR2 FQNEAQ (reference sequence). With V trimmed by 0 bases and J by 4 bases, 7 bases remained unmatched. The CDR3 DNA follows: TGTGCCAGCAGCTTAGCGAATCCAGGACAGGGCTATGGCTACACCTTC. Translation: CASSLANPGQGYGYTF.

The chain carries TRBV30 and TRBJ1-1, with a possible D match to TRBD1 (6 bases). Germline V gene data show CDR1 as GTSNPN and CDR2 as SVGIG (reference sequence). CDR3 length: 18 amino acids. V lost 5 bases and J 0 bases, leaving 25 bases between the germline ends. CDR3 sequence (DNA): TGTGCCTGGGGCCATGAGTTTGGGGGCGAAGGAATGAACACTGAAGCTTTCTTT. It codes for CAWGHEFGGEGMNTEAFF.

The DNA for the CDR3 is TGTGCCAGCAGCCCCAGGACTAGGGGCACAGATACGCAGTATTTT. This codes for CASSPRTRGTDTQYF. The chain has TRBV3-1 (or the pseudogene TRBV3-2) and TRBJ2-3; TRBD2 matches 7 bases. V was clipped by 4 bases and J by 1 base; unmatched bases: 5. Looked up from germline, CDR1 is LGHDT and CDR2 is YNNKEL (reference sequence). CDR3 size: 15 residues.

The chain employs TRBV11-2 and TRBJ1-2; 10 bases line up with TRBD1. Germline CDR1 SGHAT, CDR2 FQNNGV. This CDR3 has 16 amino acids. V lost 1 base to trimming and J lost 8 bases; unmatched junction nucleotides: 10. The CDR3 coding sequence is TGTGCCAGCAGCTTAGGTTACGGACAGGGGGTCGGCGGCTACACCTTC. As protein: CASSLGYGQGVGGYTF.

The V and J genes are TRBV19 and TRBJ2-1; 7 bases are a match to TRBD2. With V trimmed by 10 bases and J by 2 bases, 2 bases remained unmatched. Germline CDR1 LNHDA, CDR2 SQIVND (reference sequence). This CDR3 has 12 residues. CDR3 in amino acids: CATTSAYNEQFF. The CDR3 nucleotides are TGTGCCACAACTAGCGCCTACAATGAGCAGTTCTTC.

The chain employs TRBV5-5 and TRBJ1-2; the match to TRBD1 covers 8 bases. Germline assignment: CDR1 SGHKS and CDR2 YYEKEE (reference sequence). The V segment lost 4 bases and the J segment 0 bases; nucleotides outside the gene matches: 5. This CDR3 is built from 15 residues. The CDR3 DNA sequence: TGTGCCAGCAGCCCATGGACAGGGTCTAACTATGGCTACACCTTC. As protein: CASSPWTGSNYGYTF.

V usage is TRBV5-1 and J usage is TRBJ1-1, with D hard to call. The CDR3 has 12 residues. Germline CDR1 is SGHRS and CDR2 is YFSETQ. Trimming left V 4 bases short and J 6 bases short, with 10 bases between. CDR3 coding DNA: TGCGCCAGCAGCCGGGTTAACTCTGAAGCTTTCTTT. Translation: CASSRVNSEAFF.

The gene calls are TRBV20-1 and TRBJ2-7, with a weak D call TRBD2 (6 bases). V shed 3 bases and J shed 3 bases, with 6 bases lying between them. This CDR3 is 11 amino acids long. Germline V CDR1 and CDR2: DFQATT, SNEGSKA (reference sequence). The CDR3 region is CSARGLYEQYF. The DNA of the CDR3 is TGCAGTGCTAGGGGACTCTACGAGCAGTACTTC.

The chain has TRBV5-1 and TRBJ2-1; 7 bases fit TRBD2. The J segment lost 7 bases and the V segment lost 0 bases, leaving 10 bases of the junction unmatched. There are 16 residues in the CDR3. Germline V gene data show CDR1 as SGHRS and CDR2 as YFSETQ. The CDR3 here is CASSLGWTGGRNEQFF. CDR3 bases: TGCGCCAGCAGCTTGGGTTGGACGGGAGGTCGGAATGAGCAGTTCTTC. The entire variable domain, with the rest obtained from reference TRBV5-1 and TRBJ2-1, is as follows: KAGVTQTPRYLIKTRGQQVTLSCSPISGHRSVSWYQQTPGQGLQFLFEYFSETQRNKGNFPGRFSGRQFSNSRSEMNVSTLELGDSALYLCASSLGWTGGRNEQFFGPGTRLTVL.

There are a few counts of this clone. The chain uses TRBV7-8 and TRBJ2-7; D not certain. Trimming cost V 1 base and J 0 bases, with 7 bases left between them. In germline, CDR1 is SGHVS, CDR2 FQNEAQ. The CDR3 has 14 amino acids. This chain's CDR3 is CASSLEQPSYEQYF. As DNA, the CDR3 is TGTGCCAGCAGCTTAGAACAACCCTCCTACGAGCAGTACTTC.

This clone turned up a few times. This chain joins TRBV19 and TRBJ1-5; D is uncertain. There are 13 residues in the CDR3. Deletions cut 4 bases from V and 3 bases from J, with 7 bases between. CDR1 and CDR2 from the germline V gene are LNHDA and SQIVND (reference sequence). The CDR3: CASSTQFNQPQHF. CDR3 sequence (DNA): TGTGCCAGTAGTACACAGTTCAATCAGCCCCAGCATTTT.

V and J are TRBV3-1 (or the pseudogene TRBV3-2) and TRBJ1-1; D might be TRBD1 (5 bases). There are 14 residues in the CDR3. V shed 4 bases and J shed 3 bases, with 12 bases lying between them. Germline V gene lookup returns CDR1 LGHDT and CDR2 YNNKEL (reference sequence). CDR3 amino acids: CASSLTAGDTEAFF. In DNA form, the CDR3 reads TGTGCCAGCAGCCTCACGGCGGGGGACACTGAAGCTTTCTTT.

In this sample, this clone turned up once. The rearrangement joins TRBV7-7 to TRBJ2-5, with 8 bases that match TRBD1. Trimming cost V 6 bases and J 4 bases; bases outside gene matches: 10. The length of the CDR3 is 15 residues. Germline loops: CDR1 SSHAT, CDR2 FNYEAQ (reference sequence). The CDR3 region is CASSQPGGSGETQYF. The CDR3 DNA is TGTGCCAGCAGTCAACCAGGGGGCTCGGGAGAGACCCAGTACTTC.

The CDR3 DNA reads TGTGCCTGGCACCGGGACAAGGACACTGAAGCTTTCTTT. Amino acid sequence: CAWHRDKDTEAFF. The V and J genes are TRBV30 and TRBJ1-1; TRBD1 might be the D (6 bases). V lost 5 bases to trimming and J lost 3 bases, with 13 bases between them. Looked up from germline, CDR1 is GTSNPN and CDR2 is SVGIG (reference sequence). The CDR3 sequence is 13 residues long.

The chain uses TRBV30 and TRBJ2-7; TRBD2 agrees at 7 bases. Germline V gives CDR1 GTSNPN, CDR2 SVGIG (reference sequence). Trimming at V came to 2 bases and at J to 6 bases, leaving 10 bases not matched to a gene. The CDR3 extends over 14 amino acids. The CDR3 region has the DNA TGTGCCTGGAGTATCGGGACTAAGAGCCTCGAGCAGTACTTC. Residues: CAWSIGTKSLEQYF. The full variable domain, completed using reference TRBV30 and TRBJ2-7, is SQTIHQWPATLVQPVGSPLSLECTVEGTSNPNLYWYRQAAGRGLQLLFYSVGIGQISSEVPQNLSASRPQDRQFILSSKKLLLSDSGFYLCAWSIGTKSLEQYFGPGTRLTVT.

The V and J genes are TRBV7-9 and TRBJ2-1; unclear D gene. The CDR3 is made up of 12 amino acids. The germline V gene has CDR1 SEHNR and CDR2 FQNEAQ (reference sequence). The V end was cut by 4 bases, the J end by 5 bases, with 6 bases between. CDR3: CASSYGDNEQFF. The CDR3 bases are TGTGCCAGCAGCTACGGAGACAATGAGCAGTTCTTC.

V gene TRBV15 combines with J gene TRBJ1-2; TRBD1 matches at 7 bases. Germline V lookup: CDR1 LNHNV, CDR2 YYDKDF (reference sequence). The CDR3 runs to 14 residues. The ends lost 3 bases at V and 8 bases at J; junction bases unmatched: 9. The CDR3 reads CATSSATGAEGYTF. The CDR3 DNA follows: TGTGCCACCAGCAGTGCAACAGGGGCCGAGGGCTACACCTTC.

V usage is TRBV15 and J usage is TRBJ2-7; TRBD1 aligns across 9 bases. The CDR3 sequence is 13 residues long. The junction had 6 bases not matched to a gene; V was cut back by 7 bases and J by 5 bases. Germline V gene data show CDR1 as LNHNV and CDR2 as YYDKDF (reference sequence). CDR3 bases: TGTGCCACCAACTCGGGACAGGGTAACGAGCAGTACTTC. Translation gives CATNSGQGNEQYF. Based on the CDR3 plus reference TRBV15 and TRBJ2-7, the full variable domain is DAMVIQNPRYQVTQFGKPVTLSCSQTLNHNVMYWYQQKSSQAPKLLFHYYDKDFNNEADTPDNFQSRRPNTSFCFLDIRSPGLGDTAMYLCATNSGQGNEQYFGPGTRLTVT.

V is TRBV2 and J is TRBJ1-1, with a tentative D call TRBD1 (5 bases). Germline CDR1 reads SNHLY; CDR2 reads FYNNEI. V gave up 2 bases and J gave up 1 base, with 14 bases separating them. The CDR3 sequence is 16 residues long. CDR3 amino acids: CASSEYRIGQNTEAFF. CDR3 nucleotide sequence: TGTGCCAGCAGTGAATACAGGATAGGACAGAACACTGAAGCTTTCTTT.

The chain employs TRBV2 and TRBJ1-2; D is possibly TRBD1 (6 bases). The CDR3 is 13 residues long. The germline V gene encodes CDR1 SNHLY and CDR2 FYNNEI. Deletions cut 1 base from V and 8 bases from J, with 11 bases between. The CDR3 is CASSEDRAEGYTF. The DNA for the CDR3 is TGTGCCAGCAGTGAAGACAGGGCCGAAGGCTACACCTTC.

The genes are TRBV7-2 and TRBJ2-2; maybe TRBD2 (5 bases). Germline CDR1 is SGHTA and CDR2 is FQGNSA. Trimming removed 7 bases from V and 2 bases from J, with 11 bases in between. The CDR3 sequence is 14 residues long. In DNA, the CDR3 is TGTGCCAGCAAGGAGACTACTAACACCGGGGAGCTGTTTTTT. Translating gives CASKETTNTGELFF. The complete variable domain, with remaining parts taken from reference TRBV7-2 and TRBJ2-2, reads GAGVSQSPSNKVTEKGKDVELRCDPISGHTALYWYRQSLGQGLEFLIYFQGNSAPDKSGLPSDRFSAERTGGSVSTLTIQRTQQEDSAVYLCASKETTNTGELFFGEGSRLTVL.

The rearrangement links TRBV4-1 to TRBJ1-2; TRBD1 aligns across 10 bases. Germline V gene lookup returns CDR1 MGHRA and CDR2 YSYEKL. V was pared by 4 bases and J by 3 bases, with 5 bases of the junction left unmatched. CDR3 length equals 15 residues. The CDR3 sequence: CASSPRQGADYGYTF. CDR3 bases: TGCGCCAGCAGCCCGCGACAGGGGGCAGACTATGGCTACACCTTC.

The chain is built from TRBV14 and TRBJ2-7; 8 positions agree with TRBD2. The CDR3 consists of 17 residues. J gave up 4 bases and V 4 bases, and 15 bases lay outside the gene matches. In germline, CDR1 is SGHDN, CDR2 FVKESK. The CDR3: CASSPKGRAGDRYEQYF. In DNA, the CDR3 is TGTGCCAGCAGCCCCAAGGGACGAGCGGGAGACCGATACGAGCAGTACTTC.

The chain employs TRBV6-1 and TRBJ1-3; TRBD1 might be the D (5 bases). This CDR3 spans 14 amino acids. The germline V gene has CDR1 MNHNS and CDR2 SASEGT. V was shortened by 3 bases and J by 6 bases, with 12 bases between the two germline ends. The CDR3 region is CASSEGGKSNTIYF. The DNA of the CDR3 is TGTGCCAGCAGTGAGGGGGGGAAATCAAACACCATATATTTT.